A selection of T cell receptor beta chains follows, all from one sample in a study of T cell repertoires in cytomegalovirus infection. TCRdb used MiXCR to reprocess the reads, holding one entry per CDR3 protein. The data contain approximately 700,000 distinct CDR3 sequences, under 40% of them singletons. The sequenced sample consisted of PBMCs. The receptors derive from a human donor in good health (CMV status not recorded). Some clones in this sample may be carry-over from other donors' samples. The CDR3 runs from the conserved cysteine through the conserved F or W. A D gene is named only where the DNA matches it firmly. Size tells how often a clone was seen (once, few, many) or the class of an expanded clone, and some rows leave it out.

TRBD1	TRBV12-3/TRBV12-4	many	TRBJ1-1	CASSYLQGTEAFF	TGTGCCAGCAGTTACCTACAGGGGACTGAAGCTTTCTTT
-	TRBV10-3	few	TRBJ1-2	CAISPTEGVGYTF	TGTGCCATCAGCCCTACCGAAGGGGTCGGCTACACCTTC
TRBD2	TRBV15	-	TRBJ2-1	CATSKLAGVYNEQFF	TGTGCCACCAGCAAACTAGCGGGAGTGTACAATGAGCAGTTCTTC
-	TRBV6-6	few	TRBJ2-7	CASGRVPGDEQYF	TGTGCCAGCGGCCGAGTTCCCGGAGACGAGCAGTACTTC
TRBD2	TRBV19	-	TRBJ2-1	CASTNQRGGLANNEQFF	TGTGCCAGTACCAACCAGAGGGGCGGACTAGCGAACAATGAGCAGTTCTTC
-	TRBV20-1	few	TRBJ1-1	CSARDHGGAKGTEAFF	TGCAGTGCTAGAGATCATGGGGGGGCGAAGGGTACTGAAGCTTTCTTT
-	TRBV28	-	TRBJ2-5	CASSLYTGRETQYF	TGTGCCAGCAGTTTATATACAGGGAGGGAGACCCAGTACTTC
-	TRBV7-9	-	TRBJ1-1	CASSGDSEAFF	TGTGCCAGCAGCGGAGACAGTGAAGCTTTCTTT
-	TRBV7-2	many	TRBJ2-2	CASSYVDYTGELFF	TGTGCCAGCAGCTACGTTGACTACACCGGGGAGCTGTTTTTT
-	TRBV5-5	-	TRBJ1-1	CATGGLPEAFF	TGTGCCACTGGGGGTCTTCCCGAAGCTTTCTTT
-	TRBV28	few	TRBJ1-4	CASRTTNEKLFF	TGTGCCAGCAGAACAACTAATGAAAAACTGTTTTTT
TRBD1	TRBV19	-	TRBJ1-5	CASSISRTGPQPQHF	TGTGCCAGTAGTATATCTCGGACAGGGCCTCAGCCCCAGCATTTT
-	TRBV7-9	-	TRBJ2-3	CASRWKSTDTQYF	TGTGCCAGCCGTTGGAAAAGTACAGATACGCAGTATTTT
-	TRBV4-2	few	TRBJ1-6	CASSPRDTSSPLHF	TGTGCCAGCAGCCCTAGGGACACTTCTTCACCCCTCCACTTT
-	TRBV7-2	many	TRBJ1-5	CASSWTADSNQPQHF	TGTGCCAGCAGCTGGACGGCGGATAGCAATCAGCCCCAGCATTTT
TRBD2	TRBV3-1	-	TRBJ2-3	CASSPGLAGGSSRDTQYF	TGTGCCAGCAGCCCCGGACTAGCGGGGGGCTCAAGTCGGGATACGCAGTATTTT